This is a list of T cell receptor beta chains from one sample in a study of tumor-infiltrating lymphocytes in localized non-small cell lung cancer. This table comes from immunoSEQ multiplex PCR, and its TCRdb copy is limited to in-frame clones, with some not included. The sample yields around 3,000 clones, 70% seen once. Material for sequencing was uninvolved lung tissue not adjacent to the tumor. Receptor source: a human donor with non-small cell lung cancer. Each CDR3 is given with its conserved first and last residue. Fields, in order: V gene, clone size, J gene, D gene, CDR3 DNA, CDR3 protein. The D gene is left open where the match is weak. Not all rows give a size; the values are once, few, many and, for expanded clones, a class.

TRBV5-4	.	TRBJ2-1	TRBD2	TGTGCCAGCAGCTTGGGTCGGGAGGCGCACAATGAGCAGTTCTTC	CASSLGREAHNEQFF
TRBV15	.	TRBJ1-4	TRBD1	TGTGCCACCAGCAGAGATAGTCCGTCGGGACAGATAAATGAAAAACTGTTTTTT	CATSRDSPSGQINEKLFF
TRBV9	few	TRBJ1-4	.	TGTGCCAGCAGCGTGGTAGGGGCGCGAGGTGAAAAACTGTTTTTT	CASSVVGARGEKLFF
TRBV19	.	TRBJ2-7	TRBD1	TGTGCCACCAAGGCTTACCGGGACAGCTCCTACGAGCAGTACTTC	CATKAYRDSSYEQYF
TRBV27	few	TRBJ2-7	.	TGTGCCAGCTTTCCGGCAGGGGCTACCTACGAGCAGTACTTC	CASFPAGATYEQYF
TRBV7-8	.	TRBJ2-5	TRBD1	TGTGCCAGCAGCTGGGGACAGCCCTTTCAAGAGACCCAGTACTTC	CASSWGQPFQETQYF
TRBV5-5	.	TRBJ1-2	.	TGTGCCAGCAGCTTGGTACCAGGGACTGGCTACACCTTC	CASSLVPGTGYTF
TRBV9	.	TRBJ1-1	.	TGTGCCAGCAGCTCCCGGGGTAATCGGAACACTGAAGCTTTCTTT	CASSSRGNRNTEAFF
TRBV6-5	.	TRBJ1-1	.	TGTGCCAGCAGTTACTCGGCGGAGCACACTGAAGCTTTCTTT	CASSYSAEHTEAFF
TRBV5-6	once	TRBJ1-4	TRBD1	TGTGCCAGCAGCGGCAGGGGGGTAGGACACGAAAAACTGTTTTTT	CASSGRGVGHEKLFF
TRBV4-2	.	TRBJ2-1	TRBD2	TGTGCCAGCAGCCAGGAGGCGGGGGGGCCCGATGAGCAGTTCTTC	CASSQEAGGPDEQFF
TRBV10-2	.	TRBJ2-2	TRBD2	TGCGCCAGCAGTGTAGCGGGAGATGGACCCGGGGAGCTGTTTTTT	CASSVAGDGPGELFF
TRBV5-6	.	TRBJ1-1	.	TGTGCCAGCAGCTTTTATAACACTGAAGCTTTCTTT	CASSFYNTEAFF
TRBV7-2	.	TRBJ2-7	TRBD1	TGTGCCAGCAGAGCGACAGGGAACAGGGGCGAGCAGTACTTC	CASRATGNRGEQYF
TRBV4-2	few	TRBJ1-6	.	TGTGCCAGCAGCCCCTTATTAAGCTCCTATAATTCACCCCTCCACTTT	CASSPLLSSYNSPLHF
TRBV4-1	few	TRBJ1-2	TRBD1	TGCGCCAGCAGCGCCCGGGACAGTGACTATGGCTACACCTTC	CASSARDSDYGYTF
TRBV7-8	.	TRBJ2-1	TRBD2	TGTGCCAGCAGCTTAGAGACTAGCGGGGGCGTAGAAGAGCAGTTCTTC	CASSLETSGGVEEQFF
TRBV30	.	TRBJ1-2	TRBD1	TGTGCCTGGAGTGCCTCCGGGACAGGGGTTCGCGGCTACACCTTC	CAWSASGTGVRGYTF
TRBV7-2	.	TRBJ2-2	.	TGTGCCAGCAGCTTAGGTGGTCGGGGGGCGCGGACCGGGGAGCTGTTTTTT	CASSLGGRGARTGELFF
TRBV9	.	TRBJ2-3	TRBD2	TGTGCCAGCAGCGTAGGTCCTAGCGGGGGGAGCACAGATACGCAGTATTTT	CASSVGPSGGSTDTQYF
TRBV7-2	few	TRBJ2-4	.	TGTGCCAGCAGCTTAGCGCTGGAGGCGGGACTCGCTGTAGCCAAAAACATTCAGTACTTC	CASSLALEAGLAVAKNIQYF
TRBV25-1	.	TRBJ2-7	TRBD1	TGTGCCAGCGGGAGACAGGGCACCTACGAGCAGTACTTC	CASGRQGTYEQYF
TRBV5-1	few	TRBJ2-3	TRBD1	TGCGCCAGCAGCTTCGGCCCGAGGACAGGGGGCACAGATACGCAGTATTTT	CASSFGPRTGGTDTQYF
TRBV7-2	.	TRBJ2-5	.	TGTGCCAGCAGCTTAGAGGGCAGGCCCCAAGAGACCCAGTACTTC	CASSLEGRPQETQYF
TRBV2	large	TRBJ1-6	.	TGTGCCAGCCCGGACGGCCCGGATTCACCCCTCCACTTT	CASPDGPDSPLHF
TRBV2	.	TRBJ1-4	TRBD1	TGTGCCAGCAGTAGGAGGGACAGAAGGTTTTTT	CASSRRDRRFF
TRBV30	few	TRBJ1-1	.	TGTGCCTGGAGTACCGGGGTTGAAGCTTTCTTT	CAWSTGVEAFF
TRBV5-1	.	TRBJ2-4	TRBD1	TGCGCCAGCAGCTTGGGACTCCGGGACAGGGGCGACATTCAGTACTTC	CASSLGLRDRGDIQYF
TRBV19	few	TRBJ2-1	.	TGTGCCAGTAGCCTGTCGAGTAGCCGGGGCGATGAGCAGTTCTTC	CASSLSSSRGDEQFF
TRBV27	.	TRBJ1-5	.	TGTGCCAGCAGTTTAACGAGTACAGGGAATCAGCCCCAGCATTTT	CASSLTSTGNQPQHF
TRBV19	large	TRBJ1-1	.	TGTGCCAGTAGTATTGGGTGGAGCAGCCTGAACACTGAAGCTTTCTTT	CASSIGWSSLNTEAFF
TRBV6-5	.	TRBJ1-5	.	TGTGCCAGCAGGATGGTGGGAAGGAATCAGCCCCAGCATTTT	CASRMVGRNQPQHF
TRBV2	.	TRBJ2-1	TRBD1	TGTGCCAGCACCGAGGGGGACAGCTACAATGAGCAGTTCTTC	CASTEGDSYNEQFF
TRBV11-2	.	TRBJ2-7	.	TGTGCCAGCAGCTTATTCCCAGGCACCTACGAGCAGTACTTC	CASSLFPGTYEQYF
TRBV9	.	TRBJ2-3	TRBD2	TGTGCCAGCAGCGTAGTTGCGGGAGGAGGCACAGATACGCAGTATTTT	CASSVVAGGGTDTQYF
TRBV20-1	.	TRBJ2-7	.	TGCAGTGCTAGTTCTACGGGCGAGCAGTACTTC	CSASSTGEQYF
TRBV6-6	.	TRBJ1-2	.	TGTGCCAGCACGTCCCAGGGCGGATTTAACTATGGCTACACCTTC	CASTSQGGFNYGYTF
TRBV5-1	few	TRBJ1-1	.	TGCGCCAGCAGCCTAACACAGAACACTGAAGCTTTCTTT	CASSLTQNTEAFF
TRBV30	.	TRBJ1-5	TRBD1	TGTGCCTGGGCGGGACAGGGGGATCAGCCCCAGCATTTT	CAWAGQGDQPQHF
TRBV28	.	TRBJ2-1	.	TGTGCCAGCAGTTTAGCAGGATACAATGAGCAGTTCTTC	CASSLAGYNEQFF
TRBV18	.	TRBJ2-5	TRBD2	TGTGCCAGCTCACCAGGGACTAGCGGGGTTGAGACCCAGTACTTC	CASSPGTSGVETQYF
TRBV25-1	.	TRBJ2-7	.	TGTGCCAGCAGTGGCTTACACTCCTCCTACGAGCAGTACTTC	CASSGLHSSYEQYF
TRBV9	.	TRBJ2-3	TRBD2	TGTGCCAGCAGCGGCCAGGCGGGAGAATATGCAGATACGCAGTATTTT	CASSGQAGEYADTQYF
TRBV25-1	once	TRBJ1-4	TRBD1	TGTGCCAGCAGTGAACCCGACAGGGTTGGTGAAAAACTGTTTTTT	CASSEPDRVGEKLFF
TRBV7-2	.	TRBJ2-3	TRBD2	TGTGCCAGCAGCCTACTAGCGGGAGTGGGCACAGATACGCAGTATTTT	CASSLLAGVGTDTQYF
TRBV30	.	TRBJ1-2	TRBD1	TGTGCCATCGCCGGACAGGGGACGTCAAACTATGGCTACACCTTC	CAIAGQGTSNYGYTF
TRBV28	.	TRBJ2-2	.	TGTGCCAGCGGCCGGGCCCTACTAAACACCGGGGAGCTGTTTTTT	CASGRALLNTGELFF
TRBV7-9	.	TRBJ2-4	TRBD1	TGTGCCAGCAGCTTAAGGACAGGGGTAGACATTCAGTACTTC	CASSLRTGVDIQYF
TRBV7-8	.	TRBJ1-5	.	TGTGCCAGCAGCTTAACAACAGGGTACAATCAGCCCCAGCATTTT	CASSLTTGYNQPQHF
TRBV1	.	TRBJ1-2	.	TGCACCAGCAGGGTGGGAGTGCGAAAGACCTATGGCTACACCTTC	CTSRVGVRKTYGYTF
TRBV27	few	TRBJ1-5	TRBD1	TGTGCCAGCAGTTCGAGGGGGCATCAGCCCCAGCATTTT	CASSSRGHQPQHF
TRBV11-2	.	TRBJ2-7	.	TGTGCCAGCAGCTGGCTTTTCTCTTCCTACGAGCAGTACTTC	CASSWLFSSYEQYF
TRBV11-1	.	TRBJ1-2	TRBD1	TGTGCCAGCAGCTTAGGGGACAGGGGGGACATTGGCGGCTACACCTTC	CASSLGDRGDIGGYTF
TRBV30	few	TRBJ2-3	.	TGTGCCTGGACTCTAGGCGCGGGGTTTGCAGATACGCAGTATTTT	CAWTLGAGFADTQYF